The 31 T cell receptor beta chains presented below share a single source sample, sequenced in a study of early stage breast cancer tumors (dated by TCRdb to about 2017). Libraries were constructed by the immunoSEQ multiplex PCR assay. As stored in TCRdb, this immuneACCESS dataset retains in-frame rearrangements with V and J assigned. A fraction of the clones does not appear; measured against another copy, unresolved V genes explain less than half of the discrepancy, and the remainder lacks a known reason. The sample records about 9,900 clones, around 60% of which are singletons. The ten largest clones capture about 12% of the sample. The sample was breast tumor tissue. The receptors stem from a person between 60 and 70 years old with breast cancer.

The chain uses TRBV5-8 and TRBJ2-3; D possibly uses TRBD1 or TRBD2 (5 bases each). Germline V CDR1 and CDR2: SGHTS, YDEGEE. V was clipped by 0 bases and J by 6 bases, with 14 bases between them. This CDR3 has 15 residues. The CDR3 bases are TGTGCCAGCAGCTTGGGGGACGTTGGGGTTGATACGCAGTATTTT. Encoded protein: CASSLGDVGVDTQYF. Complete variable domain (other parts from reference TRBV5-8 and TRBJ2-3): EAGVTQSPTHLIKTRGQQATLRCSPISGHTSVYWYQQALGLGLQFLLWYDEGEERNRGNFPPRFSGRQFPNYSSELNVNALELEDSALYLCASSLGDVGVDTQYFGPGTRLTVL.

This chain uses TRBV6-5 with TRBJ1-2, with unresolved D. Trimming took off 4 bases at V and 1 base at J, with 10 bases between the two ends. CDR1 MNHEY and CDR2 SVGAGI come from the germline V gene. The CDR3 extends over 14 amino acids. Here the CDR3 reads CASSSFTSNYGYTF. The CDR3 DNA sequence: TGTGCCAGCAGTTCATTTACAAGTAACTATGGCTACACCTTC.

The chain links TRBV21-1 to TRBJ2-2; the listed D gene, TRBD2, was not tested against the DNA. TRBV21-1 has pseudogene status. The CDR3 contains 17 residues. DNA of the CDR3: TGTGCCAGCAGCAAAAAAGATAGGACTAGCGGGCCCGGGGAGCTGTTTTTT. Its protein product is CASSKKDRTSGPGELFF.

The chain recombines TRBV4-2 with TRBJ2-1, with D possibly TRBD2 on 6 matching bases. This CDR3 comprises 17 residues. Per the germline V gene, CDR1 is LGHNA and CDR2 is YNFKEQ. V lost 0 bases to trimming and J lost 0 bases, with 12 bases between them. The CDR3 DNA follows: TGTGCCAGCAGCCAAGATGGGACTTCAACCTCCTACAATGAGCAGTTCTTC. This gives the protein CASSQDGTSTSYNEQFF.

The CDR3 here is CASSFGGGGSNYEQYF. For the CDR3, the DNA is TGCGCCAGCAGCTTCGGCGGAGGGGGCTCTAACTACGAGCAGTACTTC. J is TRBJ2-7 and V is TRBV5-1, with a tentative D call TRBD1 (7 bases). This CDR3 has 16 residues. Deletions cut 2 bases from V and 3 bases from J, with 18 bases between. CDR1 is SGHRS and CDR2 is YFSETQ in the germline V gene.

This rearrangement joins TRBV5-5 to TRBJ2-3, with unresolved D. CDR1 is SGHKS and CDR2 is YYEKEE in the germline V gene (reference sequence). The CDR3 extends over 15 amino acids. V was cut by 0 bases and J by 0 bases, with 8 bases left in between. The CDR3 is CASSLGPTSTDTQYF. The CDR3 bases are TGTGCCAGCAGCTTGGGCCCAACTAGCACAGATACGCAGTATTTT.

This chain connects TRBV28 to TRBJ2-7; D is possibly TRBD2 (6 bases). The CDR3 contains 16 residues. V was pared by 7 bases and J by 3 bases, with 22 bases between. Per the germline V gene, CDR1 is MDHEN and CDR2 is SYDVKM. CDR3 bases: TGTGCCAGCATCGAAAGGCCTAGCGAGCTGGACTACGAGCAGTACTTC. It codes for CASIERPSELDYEQYF.

The gene calls are TRBV5-1 and TRBJ1-5, with D unclear. The CDR3 has 14 residues. V shed 4 bases and J shed 3 bases, with 11 bases lying between them. Germline lookup yields CDR1 SGHRS and CDR2 YFSETQ. CDR3 DNA: TGCGCCAGCAGCGAGGGCAGCGCCAATCAGCCCCAGCATTTT. Protein sequence: CASSEGSANQPQHF.

The rearrangement uses TRBV2 and TRBJ1-1; D not certain. V was cut by 5 bases and J by 2 bases, with 6 bases left in between. The germline V gene has CDR1 SNHLY and CDR2 FYNNEI. This CDR3 has 12 residues. In DNA form, the CDR3 reads TGTGCCAGCAGTAATATAAACACTGAAGCTTTCTTT. Its protein is CASSNINTEAFF.

This rearrangement joins TRBV9 to TRBJ1-1; no clear D. In germline, CDR1 is SGDLS, CDR2 YYNGEE. The CDR3 is 15 amino acids. Trimming left V 2 bases short and J 0 bases short, with 11 bases between. CDR3 DNA sequence: TGTGCCAGCAGCGTCGAAGACCTCATGAACACTGAAGCTTTCTTT. Translating it yields CASSVEDLMNTEAFF.

The chain employs TRBV18 and TRBJ2-1; no clear D. Trimming took off 2 bases at V and 1 base at J, with 6 bases between the two ends. CDR3 size: 14 residues. Per the germline V gene, CDR1 is KGHSH and CDR2 is LQKENI. The CDR3 nucleotides are TGTGCCAGCTCACCATGGGGTTCCTACAATGAGCAGTTCTTC. This sequence encodes CASSPWGSYNEQFF. Full variable domain (remainder filled in from reference TRBV18 and TRBJ2-1): NAGVMQNPRHLVRRRGQEARLRCSPMKGHSHVYWYRQLPEEGLKFMVYLQKENIIDESGMPKERFSAEFPKEGPSILRIQQVVRGDSAAYFCASSPWGSYNEQFFGPGTRLTVL.

V and J are TRBV7-3 and TRBJ2-5; weak D call: TRBD2 (6 bases). Trimming left V 3 bases short and J 0 bases short, with 8 bases between. The CDR3 is 14 amino acids. CDR1 SGHTA and CDR2 FQGTGA come from the germline V gene. The CDR3 region is CASSFGGNQETQYF. CDR3 nucleotide sequence: TGTGCCAGCAGCTTCGGGGGTAACCAAGAGACCCAGTACTTC.

The V and J genes are TRBV4-2 and TRBJ2-1; D remains unclear. Germline loops: CDR1 LGHNA, CDR2 YNFKEQ. This CDR3 is built from 11 residues. Trimming pared 1 base from V and 9 bases from J, leaving 4 bases between. The CDR3: CASSQGGEQFF. DNA for the CDR3: TGTGCCAGCAGCCAAGGAGGTGAGCAGTTCTTC.

A few counts support this clone. The gene calls are TRBV6-4 and TRBJ2-1, with D perhaps TRBD1 or TRBD2 (5 bases each). This CDR3 is built from 15 residues. Germline V gene lookup returns CDR1 MRHNA and CDR2 SNTAGT. The ends were cut back, 0 bases at V and 6 bases at J, with 12 bases in the middle. CDR3 protein: CASSDSGVPGNEQFF. Here the CDR3 DNA reads TGTGCCAGCAGTGACTCGGGGGTCCCTGGCAATGAGCAGTTCTTC.

The chain combines TRBV2 with TRBJ1-2; D perhaps matches TRBD1 (5 bases). V lost 4 bases and J 8 bases, leaving 11 bases between the germline ends. The CDR3 covers 12 residues. In germline, CDR1 is SNHLY, CDR2 FYNNEI. CDR3 in amino acids: CASSVSREGYTF. DNA for the CDR3: TGTGCCAGCAGTGTGTCCAGGGAGGGCTACACCTTC.

The count of this clone is one. Germline and junction disagree at one end, which may indicate a read error. The chain joins TRBV2 to TRBJ2-6; possible D gene TRBD2, 5 bases. Germline CDR1 and CDR2: SNHLY and FYNNEI. The CDR3 has 16 residues. CDR3 residues: CASCEGGLQGANVLTF. The CDR3 region has the DNA TGTGCCAGCTGTGAAGGCGGACTCCAGGGGGCCAACGTCCTGACTTTC. The full variable domain, rest sourced from reference TRBV2 and TRBJ2-6, is EPEVTQTPSHQVTQMGQEVILRCVPISNHLYFYWYRQILGQKVEFLVSFYNNEISEKSEIFDDQFSVERPDGSNFTLKIRSTKLEDSAMYFCASCEGGLQGANVLTFGAGSRLTVL.

This sequence joins TRBV6-1 and TRBJ2-1; the match to TRBD1 covers 8 bases. Per germline, CDR1 MNHNS and CDR2 SASEGT. The CDR3 runs to 15 residues. J lost 8 bases, V lost 3 bases, and 9 bases had no gene match. The CDR3 is CASSEINRGDDEQFF. The CDR3 region has the DNA TGTGCCAGCAGTGAGATTAACAGGGGGGACGATGAGCAGTTCTTC.

The chain joins TRBV2 to TRBJ2-1; perhaps TRBD1 as D (6 bases). From germline, CDR1 is SNHLY and CDR2 FYNNEI. This CDR3 contains 15 residues. The V end lost 4 bases, the J end lost 4 bases, and 14 bases lay between the germline ends. CDR3 amino acids: CASSARDTLYNEQFF. The CDR3 nucleotides are TGTGCCAGCAGTGCCCGGGACACCTTATACAATGAGCAGTTCTTC.

The DNA of the CDR3 is TGTGCCAGCAGTCTCGCCGGGGCGAGGGGGGCCAACGTCCTGACTTTC. It translates to CASSLAGARGANVLTF. The rearrangement links TRBV28 to TRBJ2-6; perhaps D is TRBD1 or TRBD2 (5 bases each). This CDR3 has 16 residues. Trimming took 5 bases from V and 4 from J, leaving 15 bases between them. Germline CDR1 reads MDHEN; CDR2 reads SYDVKM.

The chain joins TRBV19 to TRBJ2-1; 10 bases are shared with TRBD2. The CDR3 runs to 16 residues. Germline assignment: CDR1 LNHDA and CDR2 SQIVND (reference sequence). Germline trimming cut 7 bases from V and 0 bases from J; bases unmatched to any gene: 6. The CDR3 DNA sequence: TGTGCCAGTACCATTAGCGGGAGGCCCTCCTACAATGAGCAGTTCTTC. Translated: CASTISGRPSYNEQFF.

The genes are TRBV5-5 and TRBJ2-7; 8 positions agree with TRBD1. The junction had 6 bases not matched to a gene; V was cut back by 2 bases and J by 5 bases. CDR1 is SGHKS, CDR2 YYEKEE, per germline (reference sequence). The CDR3 length is 14 residues. The CDR3 is CASSLRTGRHEQYF. The CDR3 DNA is TGTGCCAGCAGCTTAAGGACAGGGAGGCACGAGCAGTACTTC.

J is TRBJ2-5 and V is TRBV15, with 7 bases aligning to TRBD2. CDR1 and CDR2 from the germline V gene are LNHNV and YYDKDF (reference sequence). The CDR3 is 15 amino acids. J lost 4 bases, V lost 0 bases, and 5 bases had no gene match. In DNA form, the CDR3 reads TGTGCCACCAGCAGAGATGGGAGGGCCGTAGAGACCCAGTACTTC. This gives the protein CATSRDGRAVETQYF.

This chain connects TRBV6-6 to TRBJ2-2; weak D call: TRBD1 (6 bases). The CDR3 is 13 amino acids. Looked up from germline, CDR1 is MNHNY and CDR2 is SVGAGI (reference sequence). V was trimmed by 10 bases and J by 9 bases, leaving 18 bases between them. The CDR3 reads CAILNRDLRELFF. CDR3 bases: TGTGCCATCTTAAACAGGGATTTACGGGAGCTGTTTTTT.

This clone was seen more than once but under ten times. The chain carries TRBV19 and TRBJ2-1; 7 bases line up with TRBD1. The V and J ends lost 5 bases and 13 bases, in that order; junction bases with no gene match: 8. CDR1 and CDR2 from the germline V gene are LNHDA and SQIVND (reference sequence). CDR3 length: 12 amino acids. The CDR3 loop reads CASSLYRDSQFF. The CDR3 nucleotides read TGTGCCAGTAGTTTATACCGGGACAGCCAGTTCTTC.

This chain connects TRBV6-1 to TRBJ1-3; D perhaps matches TRBD1 (6 bases). Germline V gives CDR1 MNHNS, CDR2 SASEGT. Trimming took off 5 bases at V and 0 bases at J, with 11 bases between the two ends. The CDR3 runs 15 residues. The CDR3 DNA reads as TGTGCCAGCAGTCCGGGGGGCTACTCTGGAAACACCATATATTTT. Amino acids: CASSPGGYSGNTIYF.

This chain links TRBV30 with TRBJ1-1, with no clear D. V was trimmed by 1 base and J by 6 bases, leaving 18 bases between them. The CDR3 loop spans 15 amino acids. Germline-derived CDR1 and CDR2 are GTSNPN and SVGIG (reference sequence). The CDR3 loop is CAWSARRMSVAEAFF. CDR3 sequence (DNA): TGTGCCTGGAGTGCCAGACGGATGAGCGTGGCTGAAGCTTTCTTT.

Notes on this clone: The junction shows a germline mismatch at one end, possibly a read error. This chain connects TRBV11-3 to TRBJ2-5; TRBD2 aligns across 12 bases. CDR3 size: 17 residues. Germline-derived CDR1 and CDR2 are SGHNT and YENEEA. For the CDR3, the DNA is TGTGCCAGCACCTTAAGGACTAGCGGGACCAACCAAGAGACCCAGTACTTC. It specifies CASTLRTSGTNQETQYF.

The chain uses TRBV5-1 and TRBJ2-1, with D perhaps assigned TRBD1 or TRBD2 (6 bases each). The CDR3 runs 17 residues. Trimming removed 3 bases at V and 4 bases at J, with 20 bases between. Looked up from germline, CDR1 is SGHRS and CDR2 is YFSETQ. CDR3 DNA: TGCGCCAGCAGCTCCGAGGGGGTCGGAGGGATATACAATGAGCAGTTCTTC. Its translation is CASSSEGVGGIYNEQFF.

CDR3 sequence reads: CAISESLNGEKLFF. The CDR3, as DNA: TGTGCCATCAGTGAGTCCCTGAATGGAGAAAAACTGTTTTTT. The chain employs TRBV10-3 and TRBJ1-4; D ambiguous. Trimming took off 0 bases at V and 8 bases at J, with 10 bases between the two ends. Germline assignment: CDR1 ENHRY and CDR2 SYGVKD. The CDR3 is 14 amino acids.

With respect to this clone: Other DNA sequences from this sample encode an identical CDR3 as well. The V gene is TRBV7-2, the J gene TRBJ1-5, with D possibly being TRBD1 (5 bases). Germline V gene data show CDR1 as SGHTA and CDR2 as FQGNSA. V lost 2 bases and J 4 bases, leaving 6 bases between the germline ends. The CDR3 runs 13 residues. The chain's CDR3 is CASSLRGNQPQHF. The CDR3 region has the DNA TGTGCCAGCAGCTTAAGGGGAAATCAGCCCCAGCATTTT.

With regard to this clone: The same CDR3 arises from other DNA sequences in this sample as well. The V call is TRBV5-1, the J call TRBJ2-1; 13 bases align to TRBD2. The J segment lost 1 base and the V segment lost 3 bases, leaving 4 bases of the junction unmatched. The CDR3 is 17 residues long. Germline values: CDR1 SGHRS, CDR2 YFSETQ. The CDR3, as DNA: TGCGCCAGCAGCTGGACTAGCGGGAGTCCGTCCTACAATGAGCAGTTCTTC. It yields the protein CASSWTSGSPSYNEQFF. The variable domain in full, with the rest retrieved from reference TRBV5-1 and TRBJ2-1, is KAGVTQTPRYLIKTRGQQVTLSCSPISGHRSVSWYQQTPGQGLQFLFEYFSETQRNKGNFPGRFSGRQFSNSRSEMNVSTLELGDSALYLCASSWTSGSPSYNEQFFGPGTRLTVL.